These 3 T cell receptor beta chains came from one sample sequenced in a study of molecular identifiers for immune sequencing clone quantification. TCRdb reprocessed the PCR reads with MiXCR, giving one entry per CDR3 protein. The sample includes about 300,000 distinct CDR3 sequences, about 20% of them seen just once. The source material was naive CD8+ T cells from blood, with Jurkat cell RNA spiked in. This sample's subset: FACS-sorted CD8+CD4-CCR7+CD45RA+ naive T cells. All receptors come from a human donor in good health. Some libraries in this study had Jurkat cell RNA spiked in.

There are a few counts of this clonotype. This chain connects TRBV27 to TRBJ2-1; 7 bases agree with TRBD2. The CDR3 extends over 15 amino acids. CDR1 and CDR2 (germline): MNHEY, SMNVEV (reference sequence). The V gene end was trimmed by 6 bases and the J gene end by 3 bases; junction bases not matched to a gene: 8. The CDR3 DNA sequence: TGTGCCAGCAGGCCAGCGGGAAACCTCTACAATGAGCAGTTCTTC. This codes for CASRPAGNLYNEQFF.

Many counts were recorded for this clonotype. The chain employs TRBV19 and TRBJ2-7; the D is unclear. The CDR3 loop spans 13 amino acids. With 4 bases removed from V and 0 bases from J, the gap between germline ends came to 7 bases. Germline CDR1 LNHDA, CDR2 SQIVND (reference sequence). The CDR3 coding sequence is TGTGCCAGTAGTACGGACGCCTCCTACGAGCAGTACTTC. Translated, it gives CASSTDASYEQYF.

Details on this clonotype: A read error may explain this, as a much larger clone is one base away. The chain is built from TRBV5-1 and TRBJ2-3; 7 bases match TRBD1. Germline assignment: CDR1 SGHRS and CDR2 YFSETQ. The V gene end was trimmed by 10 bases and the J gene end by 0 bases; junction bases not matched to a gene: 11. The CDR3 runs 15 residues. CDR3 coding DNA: TGCGCCGGCGGGCCCGGACAGGTTAGCACAGATACGCAGTATTTT. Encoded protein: CAGGPGQVSTDTQYF.